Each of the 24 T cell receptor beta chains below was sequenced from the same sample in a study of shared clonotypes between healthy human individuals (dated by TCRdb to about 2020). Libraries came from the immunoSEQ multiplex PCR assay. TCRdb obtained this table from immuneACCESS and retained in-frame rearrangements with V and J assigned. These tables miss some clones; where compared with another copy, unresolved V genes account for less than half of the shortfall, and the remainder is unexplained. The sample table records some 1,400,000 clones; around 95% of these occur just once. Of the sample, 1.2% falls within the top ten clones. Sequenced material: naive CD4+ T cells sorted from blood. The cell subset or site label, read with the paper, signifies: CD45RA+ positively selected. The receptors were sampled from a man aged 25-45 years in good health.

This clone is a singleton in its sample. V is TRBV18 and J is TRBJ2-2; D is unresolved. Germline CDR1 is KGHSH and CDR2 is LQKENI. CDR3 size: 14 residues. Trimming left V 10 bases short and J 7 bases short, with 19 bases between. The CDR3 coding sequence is TGTGCCACCCTCCGGGTAGGACGAAACGGGGAGCTGTTTTTT. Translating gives CATLRVGRNGELFF.

This chain's CDR3 is CASSPRRAVSYTF. CDR3 sequence (DNA): TGTGCCAGCAGCCCCCGGCGGGCGGTGAGCTACACCTTC. V usage is TRBV7-8 and J usage is TRBJ1-2; D gene uncertain. Germline V lookup: CDR1 SGHVS, CDR2 FQNEAQ. The CDR3 covers 13 residues. The V and J ends lost 5 bases and 9 bases respectively, with 16 bases between them.

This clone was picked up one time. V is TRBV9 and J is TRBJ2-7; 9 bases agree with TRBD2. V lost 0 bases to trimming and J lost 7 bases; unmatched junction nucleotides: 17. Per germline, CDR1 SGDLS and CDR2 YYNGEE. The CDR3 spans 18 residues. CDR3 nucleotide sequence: TGTGCCAGCAGCGTAGGGGAAGCGGGAGGTCCCTCTTCGGGGGAGCAGTACTTC. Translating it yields CASSVGEAGGPSSGEQYF.

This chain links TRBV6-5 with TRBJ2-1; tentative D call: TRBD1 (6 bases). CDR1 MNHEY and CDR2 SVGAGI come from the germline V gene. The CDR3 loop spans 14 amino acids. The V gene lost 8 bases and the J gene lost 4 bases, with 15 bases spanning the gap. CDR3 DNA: TGTGCCAGCCGAACATACAGGGTTTACAATGAGCAGTTCTTC. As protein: CASRTYRVYNEQFF.

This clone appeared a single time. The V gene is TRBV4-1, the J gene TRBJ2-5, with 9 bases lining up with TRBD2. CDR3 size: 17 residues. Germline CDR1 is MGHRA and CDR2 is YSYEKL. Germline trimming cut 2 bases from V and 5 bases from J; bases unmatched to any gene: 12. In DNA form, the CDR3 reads TGCGCCAGCAGCCAATATTTTAGCGGGAGTTCTTTGGAGACCCAGTACTTC. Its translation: CASSQYFSGSSLETQYF.

In DNA form, the CDR3 reads TGTGCCAGCAGTGGAAAGGAAGAGACCCAGTACTTC. Translation gives CASSGKEETQYF. The V and J genes are TRBV2 and TRBJ2-5; D unclear. Germline values: CDR1 SNHLY, CDR2 FYNNEI. CDR3 length: 12 residues. The germline V and J ends were trimmed by 4 bases and 3 bases, with 6 bases remaining between them.

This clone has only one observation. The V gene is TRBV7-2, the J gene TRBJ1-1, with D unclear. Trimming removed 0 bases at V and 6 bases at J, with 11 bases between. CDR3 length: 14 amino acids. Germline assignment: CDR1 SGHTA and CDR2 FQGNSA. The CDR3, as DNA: TGTGCCAGCAGCTTAGCTGACGGGAGGGCTGAAGCTTTCTTT. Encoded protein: CASSLADGRAEAFF.

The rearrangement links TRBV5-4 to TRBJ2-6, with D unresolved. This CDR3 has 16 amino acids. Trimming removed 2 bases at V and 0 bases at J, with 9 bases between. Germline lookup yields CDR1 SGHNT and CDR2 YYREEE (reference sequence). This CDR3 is CASSLFTTSGANVLTF. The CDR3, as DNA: TGTGCCAGCAGCTTATTTACGACCTCTGGGGCCAACGTCCTGACTTTC.

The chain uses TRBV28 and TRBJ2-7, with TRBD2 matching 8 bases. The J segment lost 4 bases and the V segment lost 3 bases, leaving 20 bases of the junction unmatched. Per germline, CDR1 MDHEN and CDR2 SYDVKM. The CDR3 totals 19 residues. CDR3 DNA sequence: TGTGCCAGCAGTTTTATTAAGGATGTTTACGCGGGAGGTTCTTACGAGCAGTACTTC. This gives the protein CASSFIKDVYAGGSYEQYF.

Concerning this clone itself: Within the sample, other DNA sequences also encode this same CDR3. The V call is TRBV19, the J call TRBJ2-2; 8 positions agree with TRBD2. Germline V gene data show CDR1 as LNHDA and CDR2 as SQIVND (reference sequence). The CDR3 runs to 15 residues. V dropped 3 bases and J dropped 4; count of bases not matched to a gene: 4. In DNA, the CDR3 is TGTGCCAGTAGTATTCTAGCGGGCCCCACCGGGGAGCTGTTTTTT. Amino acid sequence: CASSILAGPTGELFF.

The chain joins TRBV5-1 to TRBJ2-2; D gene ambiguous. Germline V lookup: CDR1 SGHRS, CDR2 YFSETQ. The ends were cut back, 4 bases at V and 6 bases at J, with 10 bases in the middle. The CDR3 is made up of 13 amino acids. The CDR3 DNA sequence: TGCGCCAGCAGCCCATCGTGGGCCGGGGAGCTGTTTTTT. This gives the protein CASSPSWAGELFF.

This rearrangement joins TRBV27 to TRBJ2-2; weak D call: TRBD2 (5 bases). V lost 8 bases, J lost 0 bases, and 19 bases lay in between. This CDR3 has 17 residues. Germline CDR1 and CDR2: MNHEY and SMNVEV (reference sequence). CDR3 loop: CASARESYGTNTGELFF. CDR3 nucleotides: TGTGCCAGCGCCCGCGAGTCTTACGGGACGAACACCGGGGAGCTGTTTTTT.

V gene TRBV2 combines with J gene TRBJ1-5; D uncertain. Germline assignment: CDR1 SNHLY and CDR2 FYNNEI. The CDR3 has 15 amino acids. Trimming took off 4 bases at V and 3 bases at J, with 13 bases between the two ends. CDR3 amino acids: CASSGGLIDNQPQHF. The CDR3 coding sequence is TGTGCCAGCAGTGGAGGGTTGATTGACAATCAGCCCCAGCATTTT.

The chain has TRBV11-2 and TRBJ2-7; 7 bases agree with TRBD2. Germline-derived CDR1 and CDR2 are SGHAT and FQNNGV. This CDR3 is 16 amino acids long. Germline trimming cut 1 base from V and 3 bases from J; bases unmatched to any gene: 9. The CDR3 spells CASSLAASGIFYEQYF. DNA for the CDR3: TGTGCCAGCAGCTTAGCGGCTAGCGGTATTTTCTACGAGCAGTACTTC.

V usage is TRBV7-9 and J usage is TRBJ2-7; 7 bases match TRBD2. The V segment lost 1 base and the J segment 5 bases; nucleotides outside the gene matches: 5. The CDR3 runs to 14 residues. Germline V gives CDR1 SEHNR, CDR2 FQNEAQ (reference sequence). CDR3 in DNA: TGTGCCAGCAGCTTAGGTGGCGGGAGCAACGAGCAGTACTTC. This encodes CASSLGGGSNEQYF.

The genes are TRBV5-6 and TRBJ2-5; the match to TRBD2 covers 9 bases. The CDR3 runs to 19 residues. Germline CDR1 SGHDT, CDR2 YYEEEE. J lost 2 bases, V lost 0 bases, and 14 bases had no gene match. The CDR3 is CASSLAGKAGAGGQETQYF. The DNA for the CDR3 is TGTGCCAGCAGCTTGGCAGGGAAGGCGGGAGCGGGGGGTCAAGAGACCCAGTACTTC.

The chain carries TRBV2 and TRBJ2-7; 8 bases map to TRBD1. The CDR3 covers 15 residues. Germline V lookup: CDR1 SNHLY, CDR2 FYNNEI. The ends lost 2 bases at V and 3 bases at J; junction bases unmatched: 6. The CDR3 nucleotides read TGTGCCAGCAGTGAACAGGGGGCTGGGTTCTACGAGCAGTACTTC. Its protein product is CASSEQGAGFYEQYF.

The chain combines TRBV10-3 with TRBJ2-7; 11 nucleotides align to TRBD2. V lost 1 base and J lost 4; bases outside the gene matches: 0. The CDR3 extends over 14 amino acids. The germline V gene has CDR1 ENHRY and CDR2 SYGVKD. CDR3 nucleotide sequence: TGTGCCATCAGTGAGTTAGCGGGAGGGTACGAGCAGTACTTC. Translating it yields CAISELAGGYEQYF.

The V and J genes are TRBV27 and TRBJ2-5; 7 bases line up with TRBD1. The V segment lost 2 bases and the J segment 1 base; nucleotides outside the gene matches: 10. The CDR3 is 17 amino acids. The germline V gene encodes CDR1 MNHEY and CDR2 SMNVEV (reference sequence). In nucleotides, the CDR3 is TGTGCCAGCAGTTTACGCCGGGACAGCCGAATCCAAGAGACCCAGTACTTC. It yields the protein CASSLRRDSRIQETQYF.

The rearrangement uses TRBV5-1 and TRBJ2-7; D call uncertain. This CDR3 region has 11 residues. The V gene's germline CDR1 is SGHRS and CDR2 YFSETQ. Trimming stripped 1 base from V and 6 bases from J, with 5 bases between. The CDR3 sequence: CASSLKSEQYF. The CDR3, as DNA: TGCGCCAGCAGCTTGAAATCCGAGCAGTACTTC.

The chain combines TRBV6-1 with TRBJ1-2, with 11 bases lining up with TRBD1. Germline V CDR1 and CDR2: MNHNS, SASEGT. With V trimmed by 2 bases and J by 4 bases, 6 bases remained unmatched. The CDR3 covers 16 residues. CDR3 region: CASSERGQGEFYGYTF. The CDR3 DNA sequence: TGTGCCAGCAGTGAACGGGGACAGGGGGAATTCTATGGCTACACCTTC.

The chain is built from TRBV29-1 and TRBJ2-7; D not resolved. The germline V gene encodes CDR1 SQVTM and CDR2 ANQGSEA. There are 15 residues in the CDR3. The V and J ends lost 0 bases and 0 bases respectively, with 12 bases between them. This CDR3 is CSVEDSGGNSYEQYF. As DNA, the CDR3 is TGCAGCGTTGAAGATTCTGGCGGCAACTCCTACGAGCAGTACTTC.

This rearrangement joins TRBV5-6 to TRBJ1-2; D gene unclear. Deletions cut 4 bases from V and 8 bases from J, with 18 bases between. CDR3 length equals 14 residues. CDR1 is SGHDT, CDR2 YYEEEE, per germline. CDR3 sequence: CASSPSGKGRGYTF. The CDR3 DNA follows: TGTGCCAGCAGCCCATCGGGTAAAGGACGCGGCTACACCTTC.

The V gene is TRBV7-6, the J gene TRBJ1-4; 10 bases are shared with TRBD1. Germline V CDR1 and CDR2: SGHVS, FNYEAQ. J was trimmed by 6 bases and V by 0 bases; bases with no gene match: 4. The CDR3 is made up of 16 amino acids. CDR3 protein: CASSLAGGTGDEKLFF. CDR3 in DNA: TGTGCCAGCAGCTTAGCGGGGGGGACAGGGGATGAAAAACTGTTTTTT.